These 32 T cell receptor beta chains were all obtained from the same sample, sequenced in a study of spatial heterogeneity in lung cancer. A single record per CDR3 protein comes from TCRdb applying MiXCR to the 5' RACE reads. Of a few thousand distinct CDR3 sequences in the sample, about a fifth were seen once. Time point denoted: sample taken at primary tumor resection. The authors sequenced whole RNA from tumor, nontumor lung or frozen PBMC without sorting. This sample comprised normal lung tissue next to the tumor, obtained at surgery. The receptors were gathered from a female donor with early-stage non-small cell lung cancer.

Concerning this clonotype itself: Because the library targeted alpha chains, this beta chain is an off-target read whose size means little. The CDR3 DNA reads TGTGCCATCAGTAGACTAGCGGGGGAAGAAGATACGCAGTATTTT. This translates into CAISRLAGEEDTQYF. This chain links TRBV10-3 with TRBJ2-3; 12 bases match TRBD2. This CDR3 has 15 amino acids. The ends lost 5 bases at V and 5 bases at J; junction bases unmatched: 5. Per germline, CDR1 ENHRY and CDR2 SYGVKD.

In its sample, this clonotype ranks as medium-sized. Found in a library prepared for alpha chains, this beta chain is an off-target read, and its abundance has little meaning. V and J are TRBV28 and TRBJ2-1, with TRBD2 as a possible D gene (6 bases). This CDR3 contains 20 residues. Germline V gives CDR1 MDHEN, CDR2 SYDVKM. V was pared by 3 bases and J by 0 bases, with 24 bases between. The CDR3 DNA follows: TGTGCCAGCAGTTTCCCCCCGGGACTGGGAGACCTCAGCTCCTACAATGAGCAGTTCTTC. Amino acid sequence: CASSFPPGLGDLSSYNEQFF.

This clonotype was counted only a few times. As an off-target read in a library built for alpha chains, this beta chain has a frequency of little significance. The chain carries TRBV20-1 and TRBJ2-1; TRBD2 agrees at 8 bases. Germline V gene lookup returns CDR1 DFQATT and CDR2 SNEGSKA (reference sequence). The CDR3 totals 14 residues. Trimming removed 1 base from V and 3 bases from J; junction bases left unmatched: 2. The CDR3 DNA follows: TGCAGTGCTAGAGTGGGACTAGACTACAATGAGCAGTTCTTC. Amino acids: CSARVGLDYNEQFF.

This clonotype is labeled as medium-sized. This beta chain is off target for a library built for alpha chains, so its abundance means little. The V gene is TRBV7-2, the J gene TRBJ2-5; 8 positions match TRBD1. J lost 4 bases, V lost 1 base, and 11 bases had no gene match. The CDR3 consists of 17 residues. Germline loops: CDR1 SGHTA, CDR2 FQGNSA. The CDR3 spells CASSLVAGGAQRETQYF. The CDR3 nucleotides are TGTGCCAGCAGCTTAGTTGCAGGGGGCGCTCAGAGAGAGACCCAGTACTTC.

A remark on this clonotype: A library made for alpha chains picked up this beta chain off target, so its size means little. DNA of the CDR3: TGTGCCAGCAGCCCTGGACAATCCACCGGGGAGCTGTTTTTT. Residues: CASSPGQSTGELFF. The chain combines TRBV7-9 with TRBJ2-2; maybe TRBD1 (5 bases). The CDR3 is 14 residues long. Germline CDR1 SEHNR, CDR2 FQNEAQ (reference sequence). Trimming took off 5 bases at V and 4 bases at J, with 11 bases between the two ends.

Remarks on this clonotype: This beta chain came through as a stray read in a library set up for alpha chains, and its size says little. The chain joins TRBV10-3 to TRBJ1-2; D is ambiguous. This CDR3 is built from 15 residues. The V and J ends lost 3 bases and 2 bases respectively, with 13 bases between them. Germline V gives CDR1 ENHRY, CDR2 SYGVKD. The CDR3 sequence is CAISDRQTVNYGYTF. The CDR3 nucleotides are TGTGCCATCAGTGACCGACAAACAGTGAACTATGGCTACACCTTC.

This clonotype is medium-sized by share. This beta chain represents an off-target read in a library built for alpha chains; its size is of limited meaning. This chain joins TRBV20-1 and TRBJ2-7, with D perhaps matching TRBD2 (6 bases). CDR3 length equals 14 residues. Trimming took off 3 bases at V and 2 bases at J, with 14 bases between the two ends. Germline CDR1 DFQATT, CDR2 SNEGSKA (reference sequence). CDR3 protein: CSASGASETYEQYF. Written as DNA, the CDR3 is TGCAGTGCTAGCGGGGCTAGCGAGACCTACGAGCAGTACTTC.

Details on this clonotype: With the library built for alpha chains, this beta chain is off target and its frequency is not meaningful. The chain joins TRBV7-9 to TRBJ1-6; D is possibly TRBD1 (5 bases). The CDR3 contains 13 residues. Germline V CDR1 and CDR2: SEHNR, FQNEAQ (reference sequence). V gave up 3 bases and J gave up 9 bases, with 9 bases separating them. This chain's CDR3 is CASSLEGASPLHF. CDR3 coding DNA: TGTGCCAGCAGCTTGGAAGGGGCTTCACCCCTCCACTTT.

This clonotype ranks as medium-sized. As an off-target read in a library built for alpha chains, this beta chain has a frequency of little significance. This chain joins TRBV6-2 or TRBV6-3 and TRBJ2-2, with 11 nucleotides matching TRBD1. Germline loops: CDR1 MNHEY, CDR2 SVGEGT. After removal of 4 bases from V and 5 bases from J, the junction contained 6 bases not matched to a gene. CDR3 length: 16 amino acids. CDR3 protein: CASSFRTGGLTGELFF. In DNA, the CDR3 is TGTGCCAGCAGTTTTAGGACAGGGGGCTTAACCGGGGAGCTGTTTTTT.

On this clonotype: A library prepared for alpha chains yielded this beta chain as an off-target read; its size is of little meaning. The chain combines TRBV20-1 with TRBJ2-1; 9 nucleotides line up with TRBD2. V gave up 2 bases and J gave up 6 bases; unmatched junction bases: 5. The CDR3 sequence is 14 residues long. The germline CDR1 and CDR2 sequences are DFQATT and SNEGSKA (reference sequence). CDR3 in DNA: TGCAGTGCTAGAAGCGGGAGGACGGCCAATGAGCAGTTCTTC. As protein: CSARSGRTANEQFF.

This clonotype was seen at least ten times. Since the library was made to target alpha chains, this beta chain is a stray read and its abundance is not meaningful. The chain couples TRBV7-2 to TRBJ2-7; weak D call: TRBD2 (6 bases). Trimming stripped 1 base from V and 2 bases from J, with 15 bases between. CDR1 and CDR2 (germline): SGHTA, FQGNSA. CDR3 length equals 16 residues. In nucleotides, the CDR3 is TGTGCCAGCAGCTTAGGGGCGACTAGTCTTCCCTACGAGCAGTACTTC. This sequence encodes CASSLGATSLPYEQYF.

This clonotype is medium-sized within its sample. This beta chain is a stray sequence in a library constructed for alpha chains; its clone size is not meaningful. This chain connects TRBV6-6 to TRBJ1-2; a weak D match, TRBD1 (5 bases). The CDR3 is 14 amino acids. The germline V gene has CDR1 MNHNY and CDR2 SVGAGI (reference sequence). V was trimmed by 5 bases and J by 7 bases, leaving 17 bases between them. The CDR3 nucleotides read TGTGCCAGCAGTAGCCCCCAGGGCTTGGGTGGCTACACCTTC. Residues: CASSSPQGLGGYTF.

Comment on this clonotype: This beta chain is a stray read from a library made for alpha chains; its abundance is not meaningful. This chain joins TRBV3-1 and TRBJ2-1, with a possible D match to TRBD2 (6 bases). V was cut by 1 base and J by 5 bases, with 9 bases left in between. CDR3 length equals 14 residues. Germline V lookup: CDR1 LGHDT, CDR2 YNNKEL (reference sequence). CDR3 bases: TGTGCCAGCAGCCAAGGCTTAGCGGACAATGAGCAGTTCTTC. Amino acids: CASSQGLADNEQFF.

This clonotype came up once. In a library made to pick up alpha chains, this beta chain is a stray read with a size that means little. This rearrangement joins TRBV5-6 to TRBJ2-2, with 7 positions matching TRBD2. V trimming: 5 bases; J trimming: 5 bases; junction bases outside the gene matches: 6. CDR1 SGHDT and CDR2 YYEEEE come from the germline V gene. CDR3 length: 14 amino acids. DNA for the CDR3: TGTGCCAGCAGGGCGGGAGCCGCGACCGGGGAGCTGTTTTTT. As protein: CASRAGAATGELFF.

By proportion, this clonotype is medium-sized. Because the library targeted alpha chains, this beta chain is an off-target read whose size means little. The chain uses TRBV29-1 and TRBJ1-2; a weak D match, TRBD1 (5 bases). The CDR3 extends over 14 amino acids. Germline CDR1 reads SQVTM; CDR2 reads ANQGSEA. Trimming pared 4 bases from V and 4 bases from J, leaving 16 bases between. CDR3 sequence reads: CSVAGDYPGYGYTF. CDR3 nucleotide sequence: TGCAGCGTTGCCGGGGACTATCCGGGCTATGGCTACACCTTC.

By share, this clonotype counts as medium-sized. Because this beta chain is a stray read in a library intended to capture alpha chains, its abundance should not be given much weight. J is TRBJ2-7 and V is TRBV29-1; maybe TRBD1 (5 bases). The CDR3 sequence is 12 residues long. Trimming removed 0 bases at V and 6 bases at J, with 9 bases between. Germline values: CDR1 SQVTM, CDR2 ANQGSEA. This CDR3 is CSVEDKGIEQYF. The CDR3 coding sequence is TGCAGCGTTGAAGATAAGGGGATCGAGCAGTACTTC.

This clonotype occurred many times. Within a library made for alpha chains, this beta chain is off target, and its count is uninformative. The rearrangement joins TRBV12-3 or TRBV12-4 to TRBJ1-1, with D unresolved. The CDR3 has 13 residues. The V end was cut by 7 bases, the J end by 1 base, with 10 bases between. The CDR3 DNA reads TGTGCCAGCACCTACGGGCAGAACACTGAAGCTTTCTTT. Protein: CASTYGQNTEAFF.

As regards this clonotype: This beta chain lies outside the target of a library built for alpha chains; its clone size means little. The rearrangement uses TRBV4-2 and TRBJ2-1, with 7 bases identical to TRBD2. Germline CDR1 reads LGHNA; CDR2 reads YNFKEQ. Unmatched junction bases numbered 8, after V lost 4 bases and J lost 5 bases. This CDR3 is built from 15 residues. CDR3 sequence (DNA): TGTGCCAGCAGCCGCTCTTTGAGCGGGGACAATGAGCAGTTCTTC. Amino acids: CASSRSLSGDNEQFF.

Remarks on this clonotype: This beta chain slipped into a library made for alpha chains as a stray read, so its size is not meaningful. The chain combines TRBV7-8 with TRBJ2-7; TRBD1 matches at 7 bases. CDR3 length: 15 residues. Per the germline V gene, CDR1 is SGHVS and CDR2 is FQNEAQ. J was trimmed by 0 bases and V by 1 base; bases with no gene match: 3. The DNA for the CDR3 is TGTGCCAGCAGCTTAGTACAGGGGCCCTCCTACGAGCAGTACTTC. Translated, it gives CASSLVQGPSYEQYF.

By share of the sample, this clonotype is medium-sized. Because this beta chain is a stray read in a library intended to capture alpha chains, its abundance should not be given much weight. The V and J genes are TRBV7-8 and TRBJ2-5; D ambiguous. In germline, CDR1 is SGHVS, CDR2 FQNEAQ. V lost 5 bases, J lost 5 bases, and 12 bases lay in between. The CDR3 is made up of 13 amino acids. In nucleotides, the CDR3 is TGTGCCAGCAGCCCAGGCACTCAGGAGACCCAGTACTTC. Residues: CASSPGTQETQYF.

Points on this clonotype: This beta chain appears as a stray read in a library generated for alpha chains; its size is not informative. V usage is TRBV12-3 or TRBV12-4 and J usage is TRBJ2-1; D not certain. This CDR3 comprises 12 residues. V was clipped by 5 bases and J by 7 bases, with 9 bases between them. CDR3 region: CASSPRPNEQFF. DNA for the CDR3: TGTGCCAGCAGTCCGCGACCAAATGAGCAGTTCTTC.

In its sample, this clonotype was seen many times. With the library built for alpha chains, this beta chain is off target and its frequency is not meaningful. CDR3 protein: CASSSGQGYTEAFF. The CDR3, as DNA: TGTGCCAGCAGCTCAGGACAGGGTTACACTGAAGCTTTCTTT. V is TRBV7-9 and J is TRBJ1-1; TRBD1 aligns across 8 bases. J was trimmed by 3 bases and V by 4 bases; bases with no gene match: 4. Per germline, CDR1 SEHNR and CDR2 FQNEAQ (reference sequence). This CDR3 is 14 amino acids long. Variable domain in full (rest from reference TRBV7-9 and TRBJ1-1): DTGVSQNPRHKITKRGQNVTFRCDPISEHNRLYWYRQTLGQGPEFLTYFQNEAQLEKSRLLSDRFSAERPKGSFSTLEIQRTEQGDSAMYLCASSSGQGYTEAFFGQGTRLTVV.

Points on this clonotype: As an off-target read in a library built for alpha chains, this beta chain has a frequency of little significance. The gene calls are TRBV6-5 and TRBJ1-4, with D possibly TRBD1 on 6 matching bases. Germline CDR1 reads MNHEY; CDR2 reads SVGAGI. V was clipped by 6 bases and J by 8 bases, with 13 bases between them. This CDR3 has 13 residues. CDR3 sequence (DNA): TGTGCCAGCAGAGGGGGGCTGGGGGAAAAACTGTTTTTT. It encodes CASRGGLGEKLFF.

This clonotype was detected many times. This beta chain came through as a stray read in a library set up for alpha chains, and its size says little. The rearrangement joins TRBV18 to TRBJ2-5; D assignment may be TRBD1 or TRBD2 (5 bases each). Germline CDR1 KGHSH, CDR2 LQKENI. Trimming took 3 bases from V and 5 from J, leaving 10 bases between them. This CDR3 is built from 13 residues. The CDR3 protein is CASSPIRDETQYF. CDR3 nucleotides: TGTGCCAGCTCACCGATCAGGGACGAGACCCAGTACTTC.

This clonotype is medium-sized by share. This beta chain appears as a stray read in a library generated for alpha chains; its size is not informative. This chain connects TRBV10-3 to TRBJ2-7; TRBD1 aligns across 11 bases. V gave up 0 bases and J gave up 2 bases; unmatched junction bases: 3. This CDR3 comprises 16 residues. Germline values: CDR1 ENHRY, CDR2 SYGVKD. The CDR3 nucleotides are TGTGCCATCAGTGAGTCGGGACAGGGGGGGACCTACGAGCAGTACTTC. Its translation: CAISESGQGGTYEQYF.

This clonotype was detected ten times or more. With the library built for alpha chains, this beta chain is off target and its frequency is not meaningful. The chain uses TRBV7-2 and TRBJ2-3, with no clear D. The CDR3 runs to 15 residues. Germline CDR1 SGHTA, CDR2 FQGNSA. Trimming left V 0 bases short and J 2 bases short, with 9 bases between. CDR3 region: CASSLALIDTDTQYF. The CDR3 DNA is TGTGCCAGCAGCTTAGCGCTTATAGACACAGATACGCAGTATTTT.

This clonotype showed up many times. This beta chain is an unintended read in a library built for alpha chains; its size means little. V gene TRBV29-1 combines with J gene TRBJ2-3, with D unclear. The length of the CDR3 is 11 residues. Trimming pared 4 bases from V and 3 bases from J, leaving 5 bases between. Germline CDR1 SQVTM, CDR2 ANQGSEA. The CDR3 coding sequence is TGCAGCGTTGGCACAACAGATACGCAGTATTTT. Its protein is CSVGTTDTQYF.

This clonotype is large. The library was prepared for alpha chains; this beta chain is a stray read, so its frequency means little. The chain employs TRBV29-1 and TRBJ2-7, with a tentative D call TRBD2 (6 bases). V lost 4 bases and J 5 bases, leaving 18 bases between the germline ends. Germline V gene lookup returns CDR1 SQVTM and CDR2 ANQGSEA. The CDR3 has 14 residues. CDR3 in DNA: TGCAGCGTTGGGACAAAGGGCGGGGTCGACGAGCAGTACTTC. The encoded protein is CSVGTKGGVDEQYF.

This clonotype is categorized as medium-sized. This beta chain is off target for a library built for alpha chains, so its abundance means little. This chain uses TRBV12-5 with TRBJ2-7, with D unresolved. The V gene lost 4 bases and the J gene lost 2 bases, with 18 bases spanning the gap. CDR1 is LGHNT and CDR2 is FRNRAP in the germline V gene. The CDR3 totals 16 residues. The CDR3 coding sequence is TGTGCTAGTGGTTCCGGGTTCGGTGTAGTCGCCTACGAGCAGTACTTC. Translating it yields CASGSGFGVVAYEQYF.

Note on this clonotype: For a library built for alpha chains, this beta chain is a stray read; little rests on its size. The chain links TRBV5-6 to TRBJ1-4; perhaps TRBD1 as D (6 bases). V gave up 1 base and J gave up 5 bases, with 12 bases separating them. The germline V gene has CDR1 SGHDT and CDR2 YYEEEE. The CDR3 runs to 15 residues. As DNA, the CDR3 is TGTGCCAGCAGCTTGCCCGGACAGAAAAATGAAAAACTGTTTTTT. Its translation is CASSLPGQKNEKLFF. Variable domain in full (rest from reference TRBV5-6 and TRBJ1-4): DAGVTQSPTHLIKTRGQQVTLRCSPKSGHDTVSWYQQALGQGPQFIFQYYEEEERQRGNFPDRFSGHQFPNYSSELNVNALLLGDSALYLCASSLPGQKNEKLFFGSGTQLSVL.

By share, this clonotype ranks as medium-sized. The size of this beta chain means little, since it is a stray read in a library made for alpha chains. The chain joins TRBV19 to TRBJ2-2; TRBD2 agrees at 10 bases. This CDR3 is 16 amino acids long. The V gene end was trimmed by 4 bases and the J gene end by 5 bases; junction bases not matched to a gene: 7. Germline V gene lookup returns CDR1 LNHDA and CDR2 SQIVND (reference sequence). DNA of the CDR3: TGTGCCAGTAGTAGTTCTAGCGGGGGAGCAACCGGGGAGCTGTTTTTT. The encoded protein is CASSSSSGGATGELFF.

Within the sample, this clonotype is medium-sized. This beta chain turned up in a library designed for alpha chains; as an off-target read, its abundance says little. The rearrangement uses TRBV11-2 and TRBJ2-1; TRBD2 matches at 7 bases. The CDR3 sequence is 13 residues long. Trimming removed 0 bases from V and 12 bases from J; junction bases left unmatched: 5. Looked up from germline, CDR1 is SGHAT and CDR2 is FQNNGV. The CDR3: CASSLEASGAQFF. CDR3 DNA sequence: TGTGCCAGCAGCTTAGAGGCTAGCGGTGCGCAGTTCTTC.